Only a few counts were recorded for the clone carrying this T cell receptor (beta chain). As yet, its antigen is unknown. This entry comes from a study of cytomegalovirus exposure and HLA in healthy donors. Study-wide points: Many donors carried some public TCRs, although rarity characterized most TCR sequences.

Primers included in the PCR were 60 Vbeta and 13 Jbeta primers. The table came from immunoSEQ multiplex PCR; TCRdb's copy has only in-frame clones and leaves some out. The sample yields some 120,000 clones, 73% seen once. The CDR3 loop spans 15 amino acids. The V gene end was trimmed by 7 bases and the J gene end by 3 bases; junction bases not matched to a gene: 10. The germline CDR1 and CDR2 sequences are MDHEN and SYDVKM. The TCR was taken from a woman aged 40-49 years in good health and CMV-seropositive. Sample: PBMCs. The chain combines TRBV28 with TRBJ2-7, with 9 bases aligning to TRBD1. CDR3 sequence: CASTQTGGKGYEQYF. CDR3 nucleotides: TGTGCCAGCACCCAGACAGGGGGAAAAGGCTACGAGCAGTACTTC.